This is a list of T cell receptor beta chains from one sample in a study of Graves' ophthalmopathy and Graves' hyperthyroidism. TCRdb re-derived calls from the multiplex PCR reads in MiXCR, one entry per CDR3 protein. The sample includes 400,000 to 450,000 distinct CDR3 sequences, over 20% of them seen just once. The sample was peripheral blood. Every receptor here comes from a young woman with stable Graves' hyperthyroidism. CDR3s include the opening cysteine and the closing phenylalanine or tryptophan. D genes are given only for firm matches. Clone size is given for some rows only: seen once, a few or many times, or a class if the clone is expanded.

D,V,size,J,CDR3,DNA
.,TRBV12-3/TRBV12-4,.,TRBJ1-1,CASKTDRTEAFF,TGTGCCAGCAAAACTGATCGCACTGAAGCTTTCTTT
.,TRBV11-1,.,TRBJ1-5,CASSLVTGPSNQPQHF,TGTGCCAGCAGCTTAGTGACAGGTCCTAGCAATCAGCCCCAGCATTTT
.,TRBV28,many,TRBJ2-7,CASRCDPDLYEQYF,TGTGCCAGCAGATGTGACCCTGATTTATACGAGCAGTACTTC
.,TRBV7-9,many,TRBJ2-7,CASSLGTARDHEQYF,TGTGCCAGCAGCTTAGGAACAGCCCGGGACCACGAGCAGTACTTC
.,TRBV29-1,many,TRBJ2-7,CSGEGPDSYEQYF,TGCAGCGGTGAGGGCCCGGACTCCTACGAGCAGTACTTC
TRBD2,TRBV28,many,TRBJ2-7,CASSLSIGLAGVRYEQYF,TGTGCCAGCAGTTTATCTATCGGACTAGCGGGCGTCCGCTACGAGCAGTACTTC
.,TRBV14,many,TRBJ1-5,CATGLQIFCQPQHF,TGTGCCACCGGGTTACAGATATTCTGTCAGCCCCAGCATTTT
.,TRBV12-3/TRBV12-4,many,TRBJ2-2,CASTLGAGELFF,TGTGCCAGCACTTTGGGGGCCGGGGAGCTGTTTTTT
TRBD1,TRBV19,many,TRBJ1-2,CASSLDLDRGPYKAYGYTF,TGTGCCAGTAGTCTGGATCTCGACAGGGGCCCATACAAGGCGTATGGCTACACCTTC
.,TRBV28,many,TRBJ2-5,CASSFGSGNQETQYF,TGTGCCAGCAGTTTTGGGTCGGGTAACCAAGAGACCCAGTACTTC
.,TRBV12-3/TRBV12-4,.,TRBJ2-4,CASSLLVENMQYF,TGCGCCAGCAGTTTACTGGTCGAAAACATGCAGTACTTC
.,TRBV16,.,TRBJ2-2,CASSQYTGDTGELFF,TGTGCCAGCAGCCAATATACGGGGGACACCGGGGAGCTGTTTTTT
.,TRBV9,many,TRBJ1-1,CASSSGGTEAFF,TGTGCCAGCAGCTCCGGTGGGACTGAAGCTTTCTTT
.,TRBV2,.,TRBJ1-1,CASSTGRRGNTEAFF,TGTGCCAGCAGTACAGGGAGAAGAGGGAACACTGAAGCTTTCTTT
.,TRBV28,.,TRBJ1-5,CASSYSGGAGQPRHF,TGTGCCAGCAGTTACTCAGGAGGCGCGGGTCAGCCCCGGCATTTT
.,TRBV27,many,TRBJ1-5,CASSPRRRDSNQPQHF,TGTGCCAGCAGTCCTCGCCGACGGGATAGCAATCAGCCCCAGCATTTT
TRBD1,TRBV14,.,TRBJ2-2,CASSQHGTATGELFF,TGTGCCAGCAGCCAACATGGGACAGCCACCGGGGAGCTGTTTTTT
.,TRBV28,many,TRBJ2-5,CASSPPGGTQYF,TGTGCCAGCAGCCCCCCCGGAGGGACCCAGTACTTC
TRBD1,TRBV7-3,.,TRBJ1-1,CASSFYPQGSTPEAFF,TGTGCCAGCAGCTTTTACCCACAGGGGTCCACCCCTGAAGCTTTCTTT
.,TRBV7-2,.,TRBJ1-2,CASSLPGLNYGYTF,TGTGCCAGCAGTCTCCCGGGACTCAACTATGGCTACACCTTC
TRBD1,TRBV2,many,TRBJ2-7,CASSETGGINEQYF,TGTGCCAGCAGTGAGACAGGGGGCATCAACGAGCAGTACTTC
.,TRBV7-8,many,TRBJ1-2,CASSLGGAADYGYTF,TGTGCCAGCAGCTTAGGGGGGGCGGCTGACTATGGCTACACCTTC
TRBD2,TRBV7-8,few,TRBJ2-7,CASSSQSTSSHYEQYF,TGTGCCAGCAGCTCCCAATCGACTAGCTCCCACTACGAGCAGTACTTC
.,TRBV28,.,TRBJ1-2,CASSRNRGPYGYTF,TGTGCCAGCAGTCGTAACCGGGGTCCCTATGGCTACACCTTC
TRBD2,TRBV28,many,TRBJ2-7,CASSSVLAANQGEQYF,TGTGCCAGCAGTTCCGTACTAGCGGCCAATCAGGGGGAGCAGTACTTC
.,TRBV2,many,TRBJ1-1,CASEELGNTEAFF,TGTGCCAGCGAGGAATTGGGGAACACTGAAGCTTTCTTT
TRBD2,TRBV7-2,many,TRBJ2-7,CASPVSGGYEQYF,TGTGCCAGTCCCGTGTCGGGAGGCTACGAGCAGTACTTC
TRBD1,TRBV6-2/TRBV6-3,.,TRBJ1-2,CASSYSSWYRRTGGGYTF,TGTGCCAGCAGTTACTCATCTTGGTACCGGAGGACAGGGGGCGGCTACACCTTC
TRBD1,TRBV28,.,TRBJ2-4,CASSSGQGNIKYF,TGTGCCAGCAGTTCCGGACAGGGAAACATTAAGTACTTC
TRBD1,TRBV12-3/TRBV12-4,many,TRBJ1-5,CASSARTGGQPQHF,TGTGCCAGCAGTGCCAGGACAGGGGGTCAGCCCCAGCATTTT
.,TRBV20-1,many,TRBJ2-7,CSARKGQNHYYEQYF,TGCAGTGCTCGGAAGGGCCAGAATCACTACTACGAGCAGTACTTC
.,TRBV12-3/TRBV12-4,many,TRBJ2-6,CASSLGAASGANVLTF,TGTGCCAGCAGTTTAGGGGCTGCCTCTGGGGCCAACGTCCTGACTTTC
TRBD2,TRBV20-1,few,TRBJ2-2,CSARGMTSGGNTGELFF,TGCAGTGCTAGGGGAATGACTAGCGGGGGAAACACCGGGGAGCTGTTTTTT
.,TRBV20-1,few,TRBJ1-1,CSADRSSGNTEAFF,TGCAGTGCCGACCGGTCGTCGGGGAACACTGAAGCTTTCTTT
TRBD1,TRBV18,.,TRBJ2-7,CASSPLGTGGREQYF,TGTGCCAGCTCACCACTCGGGACAGGGGGCCGCGAGCAGTACTTC
TRBD1,TRBV5-1,many,TRBJ1-3,CASRNLETGSGNTIYF,TGCGCCAGCAGGAATTTGGAGACAGGGTCTGGAAACACCATATATTTT
TRBD1,TRBV6-1,few,TRBJ2-5,CASRSGQGVMEYF,TGTGCCAGCAGATCGGGACAGGGGGTAATGGAGTACTTC
TRBD1,TRBV2,many,TRBJ1-2,CASSGDSYGYTF,TGTGCCAGCAGCGGGGACAGTTATGGCTACACCTTC
.,TRBV7-2,.,TRBJ2-5,CASSLGGGGRGQETQYF,TGTGCCAGCAGCTTAGGTGGAGGGGGGCGCGGGCAAGAGACCCAGTACTTC
.,TRBV9,many,TRBJ1-1,CASSDGGRLNTEAFF,TGTGCCAGCAGCGATGGGGGACGGCTGAACACTGAAGCTTTCTTT
TRBD2,TRBV27,many,TRBJ2-4,CASRRLAEKNIQYF,TGTGCCAGCAGACGACTAGCGGAGAAAAACATTCAGTACTTC
.,TRBV7-9,many,TRBJ2-7,CASSKFQGEIVGQYF,TGTGCCAGCAGCAAATTCCAAGGGGAAATCGTAGGGCAGTACTTC